This T cell receptor (beta chain) was found in a study of post-analysis software for immune sequencing data. In germline, CDR1 is KGHSH, CDR2 LQKENI. The CDR3 is made up of 13 amino acids. V lost 3 bases to trimming and J lost 1 base, with 7 bases between them. cDNA libraries of TCR beta carried unique molecular identifiers. TCRdb called the PCR reads again in MiXCR, with one record for every CDR3 protein. The table records some 450,000 distinct CDR3 sequences, 45% of them present only once. Concerning this clonotype: Its antigen is unidentified.

Regarding the study as a whole: Several TRBV segments (TRBV5-6, TRBV5-1 and TRBV20-1 among them) occurred more frequently in patients than in controls.

Input material: blood. The rearrangement uses TRBV18 and TRBJ2-7; D is unresolved. The sequence was collected from a girl aged 5-17 years with multiple sclerosis. CDR3 DNA sequence: TGTGCCAGCTCACCCGTCCCTTCCTACGAGCAGTACTTC. This codes for CASSPVPSYEQYF.